Listed here are 17 T cell receptor beta chains from one sample, sequenced in a study of Ad26.COV2.S vaccination and SARS-CoV-2 variants. Indicated treatment: roughly 18 received Ad26.COV2.S at low or high dose, single or two shots; 5 received placebo; per-sample allocation not given. At day 63 after the first vaccine or placebo injection, samples were drawn. The assay was immunoSEQ multiplex PCR, and TCRdb's table has in-frame clones only and misses some. The table has approximately 250,000 clones, around 85% seen once. The source material was peripheral blood, sampled in a trial of Ad26.COV2.S vaccine versus placebo. These receptors came from a person aged 18-60 years who received the Ad26.COV2.S COVID-19 vaccine or a placebo.

The genes are TRBV5-4 and TRBJ1-2; tentative D call: TRBD1 (6 bases). Germline V gene lookup returns CDR1 SGHNT and CDR2 YYREEE (reference sequence). The CDR3 consists of 16 residues. Trimming cost V 0 bases and J 4 bases, with 16 bases left between them. CDR3 sequence reads: CASSLDRVDSVYGYTF. The DNA of the CDR3 is TGTGCCAGCAGCTTGGACAGGGTGGACAGCGTCTATGGCTACACCTTC.

V gene TRBV10-3 combines with J gene TRBJ2-5; a weak D match, TRBD1 (6 bases). V lost 6 bases to trimming and J lost 4 bases, with 24 bases between them. The CDR3 has 17 amino acids. Germline CDR1 reads ENHRY; CDR2 reads SYGVKD. In DNA, the CDR3 is TGTGCCATCAGCGGATCGGATAGACAGGCTAGGGGAGAGACCCAGTACTTC. Encoded protein: CAISGSDRQARGETQYF.

The V gene is TRBV19, the J gene TRBJ1-1, with a tentative D call TRBD1 (5 bases). In germline, CDR1 is LNHDA, CDR2 SQIVND (reference sequence). The CDR3 extends over 14 amino acids. V dropped 3 bases and J dropped 1 base, with 9 bases sitting between them. CDR3 nucleotide sequence: TGTGCCAGTAGTATCGGGACGGGGAACACTGAAGCTTTCTTT. It yields the protein CASSIGTGNTEAFF.

The chain combines TRBV7-2 with TRBJ2-1; D is unclear. Trimming removed 2 bases from V and 16 bases from J, with 18 bases in between. Germline CDR1 reads SGHTA; CDR2 reads FQGNSA. The CDR3 runs to 13 residues. The CDR3, as DNA: TGTGCCAGCAGCTTATGGAACAATCGAGGCGTATTCTTC. Protein sequence: CASSLWNNRGVFF.

This chain links TRBV27 with TRBJ2-1; 8 bases match TRBD1. This CDR3 contains 14 residues. V lost 6 bases to trimming and J lost 8 bases; unmatched junction nucleotides: 9. Germline V lookup: CDR1 MNHEY, CDR2 SMNVEV (reference sequence). The CDR3, as DNA: TGTGCCAGCAGCCTAATGGGACAGGCCCATGAGCAGTTCTTC. Residues: CASSLMGQAHEQFF.

This clone was observed a handful of times. The sample carries other DNA sequences with the same CDR3. V is TRBV30 and J is TRBJ1-1; no reliable D call. Germline lookup yields CDR1 GTSNPN and CDR2 SVGIG (reference sequence). The CDR3 has 11 amino acids. With 0 bases removed from V and 6 bases from J, the gap between germline ends came to 5 bases. CDR3 residues: CAWSVTPEAFF. CDR3 coding DNA: TGTGCCTGGAGTGTAACACCTGAAGCTTTCTTT.

The rearrangement uses TRBV5-1 and TRBJ2-3, with 8 bases matching TRBD2. The CDR3 extends over 14 amino acids. Trimming removed 6 bases from V and 2 bases from J; junction bases left unmatched: 5. The V gene's germline CDR1 is SGHRS and CDR2 YFSETQ. The CDR3 is CASTKRENTDTQYF. CDR3 bases: TGCGCCAGCACGAAGCGGGAGAACACAGATACGCAGTATTTT.

The rearrangement joins TRBV7-6 to TRBJ1-1; TRBD1 might be the D (6 bases). V lost 5 bases and J lost 1, with 11 bases in between. This CDR3 has 14 residues. Germline loops: CDR1 SGHVS, CDR2 FNYEAQ. The CDR3 bases are TGTGCCAGCAGCCTGGACAGTGGGAACACTGAAGCTTTCTTT. This sequence encodes CASSLDSGNTEAFF.

The CDR3 DNA reads TGTGCCAGCAGTTCTCCCCAGGCGCTAGCGGGGGTTGTGGAGACCCAGTACTTC. As protein: CASSSPQALAGVVETQYF. V and J are TRBV6-2 or TRBV6-3 and TRBJ2-5; TRBD2 matches 10 bases. This CDR3 spans 18 amino acids. Germline-derived CDR1 and CDR2 are MNHEY and SVGEGT. The V segment lost 4 bases and the J segment 5 bases; nucleotides outside the gene matches: 16.

The chain carries TRBV5-5 and TRBJ1-2, with D perhaps matching TRBD1 (5 bases). The CDR3 loop spans 14 amino acids. V was clipped by 2 bases and J by 4 bases, with 12 bases between them. Germline loops: CDR1 SGHKS, CDR2 YYEKEE (reference sequence). The CDR3 region is CASSFGAEAYGYTF. The DNA for the CDR3 is TGTGCCAGCAGCTTTGGGGCGGAAGCCTATGGCTACACCTTC. Complete variable domain (other parts from reference TRBV5-5 and TRBJ1-2): DAGVTQSPTHLIKTRGQQVTLRCSPISGHKSVSWYQQVLGQGPQFIFQYYEKEERGRGNFPDRFSARQFPNYSSELNVNALLLGDSALYLCASSFGAEAYGYTFGSGTRLTVV.

The genes are TRBV7-2 and TRBJ1-6; 8 bases agree with TRBD1. The CDR3 is made up of 16 amino acids. CDR1 is SGHTA and CDR2 is FQGNSA in the germline V gene. V lost 3 bases to trimming and J lost 5 bases; unmatched junction nucleotides: 6. The CDR3 DNA reads TGTGCCAGCAGCTTGTACGGGACAGGAAATAATTCACCCCTCCACTTT. This codes for CASSLYGTGNNSPLHF.

The genes are TRBV19 and TRBJ1-6; perhaps TRBD1 as D (6 bases). Looked up from germline, CDR1 is LNHDA and CDR2 is SQIVND (reference sequence). The CDR3 extends over 15 amino acids. V dropped 8 bases and J dropped 3 bases, with 14 bases sitting between them. CDR3 loop: CASCTGTGYNSPLHF. In nucleotides, the CDR3 is TGTGCCAGTTGCACAGGGACGGGCTATAATTCACCCCTCCACTTT.

This chain links TRBV5-1 with TRBJ1-1; 11 positions agree with TRBD1. The V and J ends lost 2 bases and 4 bases, in that order; junction bases with no gene match: 4. The CDR3 consists of 15 residues. CDR1 is SGHRS, CDR2 YFSETQ, per germline. For the CDR3, the DNA is TGCGCCAGCAGCTTCTGGACAGGGGGCAGCACTGAAGCTTTCTTT. Its protein product is CASSFWTGGSTEAFF.

In this sample, this clone turned up once. DNA of the CDR3: TGTGCCTGGAGCAAGACTCGGACACCATTTAACTATGGCTACACCTTC. Encoded protein: CAWSKTRTPFNYGYTF. The chain recombines TRBV30 with TRBJ1-2, with a weak D call TRBD1 (5 bases). Trimming removed 3 bases at V and 1 base at J, with 18 bases between. CDR3 length: 16 amino acids. Germline CDR1 reads GTSNPN; CDR2 reads SVGIG (reference sequence).

V usage is TRBV15 and J usage is TRBJ1-4; no clear D gene. The V gene lost 1 base and the J gene lost 0 bases, with 12 bases spanning the gap. This CDR3 is 17 amino acids long. The germline CDR1 and CDR2 sequences are LNHNV and YYDKDF (reference sequence). The CDR3 region is CATSRGGSLSTNEKLFF. CDR3 coding DNA: TGTGCCACCAGCAGAGGAGGTTCACTATCAACTAATGAAAAACTGTTTTTT.

This clone appeared a single time. The chain uses TRBV9 and TRBJ1-1; a weak D match, TRBD1 (5 bases). The CDR3 covers 13 residues. V was pared by 3 bases and J by 5 bases, with 11 bases between. Germline V gene sequence: CDR1 SGDLS, CDR2 YYNGEE. The CDR3 region has the DNA TGTGCCAGCAGCGGCCTGCCAGGGACTGAAGCTTTCTTT. Amino acid sequence: CASSGLPGTEAFF.

V is TRBV7-2 and J is TRBJ1-6; no reliable D call. V was cut by 5 bases and J by 5 bases, with 10 bases left in between. Germline CDR1 and CDR2: SGHTA and FQGNSA. The CDR3 consists of 14 residues. The CDR3 nucleotides are TGTGCCAGCAGCCTCAAAGCGGATAATTCACCCCTCCACTTT. As protein: CASSLKADNSPLHF.